The 25 T cell receptor beta chains below were found in one sample sequenced in a study of beta chain features in type 1 diabetes. The investigators reverse transcribed all of the isolated RNA, so they sequenced expressed TCRB transcripts. TCRdb keeps only in-frame clones here, not all; method: immunoSEQ multiplex PCR. Here the sample spans hundreds of thousands of clones, approximately 13% being singletons. Sequenced material: naive CD4+ T cells from blood. The receptors were gathered from a man aged 30-40 years in good health.

This clone was detected a few times. The genes are TRBV29-1 and TRBJ1-1, with TRBD1 as a possible D gene (6 bases). The V and J ends lost 4 bases and 1 base respectively, with 10 bases between them. Germline values: CDR1 SQVTM, CDR2 ANQGSEA. The CDR3 is 13 residues long. DNA of the CDR3: TGCAGCGTTGGGGGGACACGGAACACTGAAGCTTTCTTT. It yields the protein CSVGGTRNTEAFF.

The chain links TRBV30 to TRBJ2-1, with unresolved D. Trimming cost V 4 bases and J 0 bases, with 13 bases left between them. This CDR3 contains 15 residues. Germline CDR1 is GTSNPN and CDR2 is SVGIG (reference sequence). CDR3 protein: CAWTADGSSYNEQFF. The CDR3, as DNA: TGTGCCTGGACCGCGGACGGAAGCTCCTACAATGAGCAGTTCTTC.

V and J are TRBV4-3 and TRBJ2-3, with a tentative D call TRBD1 (5 bases). The germline CDR1 and CDR2 sequences are LGHNA and YSLEER. The V end lost 1 base, the J end lost 1 base, and 9 bases lay between the germline ends. This CDR3 contains 15 residues. CDR3 nucleotides: TGCGCCAGCAGCCAAGGCGTAGGGGGCACAGATACGCAGTATTTT. The encoded protein is CASSQGVGGTDTQYF.

This clone was observed a few times. The rearrangement links TRBV6-6 to TRBJ1-5; D is unresolved. The CDR3 length is 13 residues. V was shortened by 5 bases and J by 3 bases, with 8 bases between the two germline ends. Germline V CDR1 and CDR2: MNHNY, SVGAGI (reference sequence). For the CDR3, the DNA is TGTGCCAGCAGTACCCCTTCCAATCAGCCCCAGCATTTT. The encoded protein is CASSTPSNQPQHF.

The rearrangement uses TRBV10-3 and TRBJ2-3, with TRBD2 matching over 14 bases. The V and J ends lost 2 bases and 8 bases, in that order; junction bases with no gene match: 9. There are 17 residues in the CDR3. Germline loops: CDR1 ENHRY, CDR2 SYGVKD. The CDR3 DNA follows: TGTGCCATCAGTGAGGGGACTAGCGGGGGCCGAACGGGTACGCAGTATTTT. Protein: CAISEGTSGGRTGTQYF.

This clone was detected a few times. The chain carries TRBV5-1 and TRBJ2-1; tentatively, D is TRBD1 or TRBD2 (5 bases each). V was pared by 4 bases and J by 6 bases, with 14 bases between. Germline V gene sequence: CDR1 SGHRS, CDR2 YFSETQ. The CDR3 is 14 residues long. CDR3 bases: TGCGCCAGCAGCCATGGGACCCCTGGCAATGAGCAGTTCTTC. Protein: CASSHGTPGNEQFF.

J is TRBJ2-1 and V is TRBV30, with 8 bases lining up with TRBD1. The junction had 10 bases not matched to a gene; V was cut back by 0 bases and J by 9 bases. This CDR3 is 15 amino acids long. From germline, CDR1 is GTSNPN and CDR2 SVGIG (reference sequence). In DNA form, the CDR3 reads TGTGCCTGGAGTGTAAGTTGGCCAGGGGGCCTTGAGCAGTTCTTC. This translates into CAWSVSWPGGLEQFF.

This clone has more than one count but fewer than ten. The chain uses TRBV4-1 and TRBJ1-5; D is undetermined. CDR1 and CDR2 (germline): MGHRA, YSYEKL. V was trimmed by 1 base and J by 7 bases, leaving 17 bases between them. The CDR3 has 16 residues. In DNA, the CDR3 is TGCGCCAGCAGCCAAGCCGGATCGGGTACTCACCAGCCCCAGCATTTT. Its protein product is CASSQAGSGTHQPQHF.

The genes are TRBV6-5 and TRBJ2-5; TRBD2 might be the D (6 bases). Germline-derived CDR1 and CDR2 are MNHEY and SVGAGI. V gave up 11 bases and J gave up 2 bases, with 12 bases separating them. There are 12 residues in the CDR3. The DNA for the CDR3 is TGTGCCGTTCTAGCGACGCAAGAGACCCAGTACTTC. Translation gives CAVLATQETQYF.

J is TRBJ2-3 and V is TRBV11-3, with 12 bases fitting TRBD2. Trimming cost V 2 bases and J 5 bases; bases outside gene matches: 2. The CDR3 has 15 amino acids. Germline CDR1 SGHNT, CDR2 YENEEA. The CDR3 nucleotides are TGTGCCAGCAGCTTAAGACTAGCGGGAGTAGATACGCAGTATTTT. As protein: CASSLRLAGVDTQYF.

This rearrangement joins TRBV23-1 to TRBJ2-7; D gene ambiguous. TRBV23-1 is filed as an ORF, its function uncertain. The CDR3 extends over 16 amino acids. Trimming shortened V by 2 bases and J by 0 bases, and 14 bases separated the two germline ends. In DNA, the CDR3 is TGCGCCAGCAGTCAACCGGGTATCGAGAGCTCCTACGAGCAGTACGTC. It codes for CASSQPGIESSYEQYV.

For the CDR3, the DNA is TGTGCCACCAGCAGAGACTCAATCTTGTGGCAGCCCCAGCATTTT. It yields the protein CATSRDSILWQPQHF. The rearrangement links TRBV15 to TRBJ1-5; D not resolved. In germline, CDR1 is LNHNV, CDR2 YYDKDF (reference sequence). The CDR3 length is 15 residues. V was trimmed by 0 bases and J by 7 bases, leaving 13 bases between them.

This clone was observed a handful of times. Relative to the germline gene, one junction end is altered; a read error may explain this. The same CDR3 can be traced to other DNA sequences in this sample. This chain connects TRBV20-1 to TRBJ2-5; D might be TRBD1 or TRBD2, each matching 5 bases. The germline CDR1 and CDR2 sequences are DFQATT and SNEGSKA (reference sequence). The CDR3 runs to 11 residues. The CDR3 DNA follows: TGCAGTGCAAGGGACCAGGAGACCCAGTACTTC. Its translation is CSARDQETQYF.

This clone was picked up a small number of times. The CDR3 sequence is CASSLNAGRGANVLTF. The CDR3 DNA sequence: TGTGCCAGCAGCTTAAACGCGGGGAGAGGGGCCAACGTCCTGACTTTC. The genes are TRBV7-3 and TRBJ2-6; D perhaps matches TRBD2 (6 bases). The CDR3 spans 16 residues. V lost 1 base, J lost 4 bases, and 11 bases lay in between. Germline V gives CDR1 SGHTA, CDR2 FQGTGA.

The chain uses TRBV7-9 and TRBJ2-1; 8 positions match TRBD2. V gave up 4 bases and J gave up 2 bases; unmatched junction bases: 10. The CDR3 covers 17 residues. Germline CDR1 reads SEHNR; CDR2 reads FQNEAQ (reference sequence). The CDR3 nucleotides are TGTGCCAGCAGCTCAAAGGGTACTAGCGGTCCCTACAATGAGCAGTTCTTC. Translation: CASSSKGTSGPYNEQFF. Filled out from reference TRBV7-9 and TRBJ2-1, the complete variable domain reads DTGVSQNPRHKITKRGQNVTFRCDPISEHNRLYWYRQTLGQGPEFLTYFQNEAQLEKSRLLSDRFSAERPKGSFSTLEIQRTEQGDSAMYLCASSSKGTSGPYNEQFFGPGTRLTVL.

The CDR3 spells CASSPVDVFGYTF. CDR3 bases: TGTGCCAGCAGCCCCGTCGATGTGTTTGGCTACACCTTC. This rearrangement joins TRBV7-2 to TRBJ1-2; no firm D call. This CDR3 contains 13 residues. V was shortened by 5 bases and J by 7 bases, with 14 bases between the two germline ends. Looked up from germline, CDR1 is SGHTA and CDR2 is FQGNSA.

CDR3: CASSQGTGRGAKNIQYF. CDR3 DNA sequence: TGCGCCAGCAGCCAAGGGACAGGGAGGGGAGCCAAAAACATTCAGTACTTC. V gene TRBV4-3 combines with J gene TRBJ2-4, with D possibly being TRBD1 (8 bases). This CDR3 spans 17 amino acids. CDR1 is LGHNA and CDR2 is YSLEER in the germline V gene. V lost 1 base and J lost 0, with 13 bases in between.

The V and J genes are TRBV5-1 and TRBJ1-5, with D hard to call. Germline CDR1 reads SGHRS; CDR2 reads YFSETQ. This CDR3 comprises 13 residues. Deletions cut 0 bases from V and 4 bases from J, with 5 bases between. DNA of the CDR3: TGCGCCAGCAGCTTGGCCAGTAATCAGCCCCAGCATTTT. This encodes CASSLASNQPQHF.

The V gene is TRBV5-6, the J gene TRBJ2-7; possibly TRBD2 for D (6 bases). V lost 0 bases and J lost 0, with 13 bases in between. Germline V gene lookup returns CDR1 SGHDT and CDR2 YYEEEE. The CDR3 runs to 16 residues. CDR3 amino acids: CASSLAAGRASYEQYV. The CDR3 DNA reads as TGTGCCAGCAGCTTGGCGGCGGGACGGGCCTCCTACGAGCAGTACGTC.

The genes are TRBV6-6 and TRBJ2-3; D not resolved. The CDR3 runs to 15 residues. The germline gives CDR1 MNHNY, CDR2 SVGAGI (reference sequence). Deletions cut 2 bases from V and 0 bases from J, with 9 bases between. CDR3 amino acids: CASSYLTASTDTQYF. DNA of the CDR3: TGTGCCAGCAGTTACCTAACAGCTAGCACAGATACGCAGTATTTT.

The gene calls are TRBV4-2 and TRBJ2-1; 7 positions match TRBD2. CDR1 and CDR2 from the germline V gene are LGHNA and YNFKEQ. V lost 1 base to trimming and J lost 2 bases; unmatched junction nucleotides: 8. The length of the CDR3 is 17 residues. CDR3: CASSQGALTSAYNEQFF. The CDR3 region has the DNA TGTGCCAGCAGCCAAGGGGCTCTTACTAGCGCCTACAATGAGCAGTTCTTC.

This clone has just a few counts. The chain combines TRBV5-1 with TRBJ2-1, with D uncertain. The CDR3 is made up of 12 amino acids. In germline, CDR1 is SGHRS, CDR2 YFSETQ. Trimming shortened V by 4 bases and J by 7 bases, and 9 bases separated the two germline ends. The CDR3: CASSRPGNEQFF. In nucleotides, the CDR3 is TGCGCCAGCAGCCGCCCCGGGAATGAGCAGTTCTTC. The full variable domain, its missing parts supplied by reference TRBV5-1 and TRBJ2-1, is KAGVTQTPRYLIKTRGQQVTLSCSPISGHRSVSWYQQTPGQGLQFLFEYFSETQRNKGNFPGRFSGRQFSNSRSEMNVSTLELGDSALYLCASSRPGNEQFFGPGTRLTVL.

This rearrangement joins TRBV19 to TRBJ1-1, with D possibly being TRBD1 (5 bases). Trimming shortened V by 7 bases and J by 8 bases, and 14 bases separated the two germline ends. The CDR3 sequence is 12 residues long. From germline, CDR1 is LNHDA and CDR2 SQIVND (reference sequence). The CDR3, as DNA: TGTGCCAGTATCGGGGCAGGTTGGGAAGCTTTCTTT. Protein sequence: CASIGAGWEAFF.

J is TRBJ1-6 and V is TRBV5-1, with D possibly being TRBD1 (5 bases). Germline-derived CDR1 and CDR2 are SGHRS and YFSETQ. The CDR3 loop spans 17 amino acids. Trimming removed 4 bases at V and 4 bases at J, with 18 bases between. The CDR3 coding sequence is TGCGCCAGCAGCATGGAATTCCCGGGACGGTATAATTCACCCCTCCACTTT. It translates to CASSMEFPGRYNSPLHF. The full variable domain, completed using reference TRBV5-1 and TRBJ1-6, is KAGVTQTPRYLIKTRGQQVTLSCSPISGHRSVSWYQQTPGQGLQFLFEYFSETQRNKGNFPGRFSGRQFSNSRSEMNVSTLELGDSALYLCASSMEFPGRYNSPLHFGNGTRLTVT.

This clone came up a few times. The chain carries TRBV2 and TRBJ2-1, with a possible D match to TRBD2 (6 bases). V was cut by 6 bases and J by 6 bases, with 21 bases left in between. Germline V lookup: CDR1 SNHLY, CDR2 FYNNEI. The CDR3 covers 16 residues. CDR3 nucleotide sequence: TGTGCCAGCAGCCCGACCCGGGGGAGCTTAGTCAATGAGCAGTTCTTC. Its protein product is CASSPTRGSLVNEQFF. The full variable domain, in which reference TRBV2 and TRBJ2-1 provide the parts outside the CDR3, is EPEVTQTPSHQVTQMGQEVILRCVPISNHLYFYWYRQILGQKVEFLVSFYNNEISEKSEIFDDQFSVERPDGSNFTLKIRSTKLEDSAMYFCASSPTRGSLVNEQFFGPGTRLTVL.